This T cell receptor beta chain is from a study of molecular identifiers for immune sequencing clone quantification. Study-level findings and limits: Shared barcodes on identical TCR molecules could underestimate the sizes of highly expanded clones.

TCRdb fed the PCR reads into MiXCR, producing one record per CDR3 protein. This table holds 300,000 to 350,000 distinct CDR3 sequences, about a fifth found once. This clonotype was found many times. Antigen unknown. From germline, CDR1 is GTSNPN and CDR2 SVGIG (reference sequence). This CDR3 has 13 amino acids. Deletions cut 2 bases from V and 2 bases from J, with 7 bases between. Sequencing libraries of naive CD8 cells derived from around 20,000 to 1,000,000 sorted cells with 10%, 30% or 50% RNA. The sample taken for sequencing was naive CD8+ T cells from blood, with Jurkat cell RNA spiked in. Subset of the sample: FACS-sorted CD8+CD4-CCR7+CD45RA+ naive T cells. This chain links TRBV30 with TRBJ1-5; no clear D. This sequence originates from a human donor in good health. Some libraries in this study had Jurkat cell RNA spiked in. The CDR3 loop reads CAWSWGGNQPQHF. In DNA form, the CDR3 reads TGTGCCTGGAGTTGGGGTGGCAATCAGCCCCAGCATTTT.